The next 32 T cell receptor beta chains were all read from a single sample in a study of quantifying T cell responses using KT2 cells. Study background: TCR alpha and beta constant-region primers primed reverse transcription of RNA.

The cDNA 3' end received a ligated oligonucleotide with a UMI. First-round PCR used roughly 4 cycles and beta primers RC1.1 and RC1.2 covering TRBC1 and TRBC2. TCRdb independently ran MiXCR on the UMI-ligation and nested PCR reads; one entry per CDR3 protein. The table records tens of thousands of distinct CDR3 sequences, more than 7% of them present only once. Source material: PBMCs spiked with cells of the T cell clone KT2. Source of these receptors: a human donor.

Ten or more counts support this clonotype. V is TRBV29-1 and J is TRBJ2-3; D ambiguous. V lost 3 bases to trimming and J lost 2 bases, with 9 bases between them. The CDR3 totals 13 residues. CDR1 is SQVTM and CDR2 is ANQGSEA in the germline V gene. The CDR3 DNA reads TGCAGCGTTGAGCCCTATACCACAGATACGCAGTATTTT. It specifies CSVEPYTTDTQYF.

The sample holds many counts of this clonotype. The rearrangement links TRBV11-3 to TRBJ2-2, with 8 bases matching TRBD2. Germline-derived CDR1 and CDR2 are SGHNT and YENEEA. The CDR3 runs to 14 residues. The junction had 2 bases not matched to a gene; V was cut back by 7 bases and J by 1 base. The CDR3 DNA reads TGTGCCAGCAAACTAGCGGTGAACACCGGGGAGCTGTTTTTT. Translated: CASKLAVNTGELFF.

The J gene is TRBJ1-1, the V gene TRBV12-3 or TRBV12-4; TRBD1 might be the D (6 bases). Trimming cost V 6 bases and J 7 bases, with 18 bases left between them. This CDR3 comprises 14 residues. The CDR3 here is CASRAGQFSSEAFF. The CDR3 DNA is TGTGCCAGCAGGGCTGGACAGTTCTCAAGTGAAGCTTTCTTT.

This clonotype was counted ten times or more. The rearrangement uses TRBV28 and TRBJ2-5, with a tentative D call TRBD1 (5 bases). Trimming took 6 bases from V and 1 from J, leaving 9 bases between them. The CDR3 totals 13 residues. The germline V gene has CDR1 MDHEN and CDR2 SYDVKM. DNA of the CDR3: TGTGCCAGCAGAACGGACACCCAAGAGACCCAGTACTTC. This translates into CASRTDTQETQYF.

This chain uses TRBV11-3 with TRBJ2-3, with 9 nucleotides matching TRBD2. With V trimmed by 5 bases and J by 5 bases, 8 bases remained unmatched. CDR1 is SGHNT, CDR2 YENEEA, per germline. The CDR3 runs to 15 residues. CDR3 region: CASSISGRVGDTQYF. The CDR3 nucleotides read TGTGCCAGCAGCATTAGCGGGAGAGTCGGAGATACGCAGTATTTT. Together with reference TRBV11-3 and TRBJ2-3, the CDR3 gives the full variable domain: EAGVVQSPRYKIIEKKQPVAFWCNPISGHNTLYWYLQNLGQGPELLIRYENEEAVDDSQLPKDRFSAERLKGVDSTLKIQPAELGDSAVYLCASSISGRVGDTQYFGPGTRLTVL.

Sample share makes this clonotype medium-sized. The rearrangement joins TRBV9 to TRBJ2-7, with TRBD1 matching over 10 bases. Per the germline V gene, CDR1 is SGDLS and CDR2 is YYNGEE. This CDR3 region has 14 residues. The junction had 6 bases not matched to a gene; V was cut back by 5 bases and J by 4 bases. The CDR3 DNA reads TGTGCCAGCAGTAGCAGGACAGGGGGGTACGAGCAGTACTTC. Residues: CASSSRTGGYEQYF.

A few counts support this clonotype. A much bigger clone sits one base away, suggesting this may be a read error. The chain joins TRBV2 to TRBJ1-1; possibly TRBD1 for D (6 bases). With 4 bases removed from V and 1 base from J, the gap between germline ends came to 7 bases. CDR3 length: 13 amino acids. Per the germline V gene, CDR1 is SNHLY and CDR2 is FYNNEI. The CDR3 reads CASSGGANTEAFF. CDR3 DNA sequence: TGTGCCAGCAGTGGGGGGGCGAACACTGAAGCTTTCTTT.

This clonotype occurred many times. The CDR3 sequence is CASSQEGSGYTF. CDR3 coding DNA: TGTGCCAGCAGCCAAGAGGGTTCTGGCTACACCTTC. The chain employs TRBV4-2 and TRBJ1-2, with D unclear. Trimming stripped 0 bases from V and 7 bases from J, with 6 bases between. Looked up from germline, CDR1 is LGHNA and CDR2 is YNFKEQ. The CDR3 spans 12 residues.

In its sample, this clonotype was seen many times. The genes are TRBV25-1 and TRBJ2-7; tentatively, D is TRBD2 (5 bases). Trimming cost V 3 bases and J 1 base, with 7 bases left between them. CDR1 is MGHDK and CDR2 is SYGVNS in the germline V gene. The CDR3 is 13 amino acids. Written as DNA, the CDR3 is TGTGCCAGCAGTGAGGACTCGTCCTACGAGCAGTACTTC. It codes for CASSEDSSYEQYF.

CDR3 protein: CASSQDEAAGSGQETQYF. DNA of the CDR3: TGTGCCAGCAGCCAAGATGAGGCCGCCGGGAGCGGTCAAGAGACCCAGTACTTC. The rearrangement links TRBV3-1 to TRBJ2-5, with D possibly matching TRBD2 (6 bases). V lost 0 bases, J lost 2 bases, and 19 bases lay in between. The CDR3 has 18 residues. Germline values: CDR1 LGHDT, CDR2 YNNKEL (reference sequence).

Only a few counts were recorded for this clonotype. The V gene is TRBV10-3, the J gene TRBJ1-2, with D maybe TRBD1 (6 bases). Germline assignment: CDR1 ENHRY and CDR2 SYGVKD. This CDR3 is built from 14 residues. V lost 6 bases and J lost 4, with 15 bases in between. The CDR3 is CAIRDGGSLYGYTF. For the CDR3, the DNA is TGTGCCATCAGGGATGGGGGCTCCCTCTATGGCTACACCTTC.

The chain combines TRBV30 with TRBJ2-3, with 7 bases matching TRBD2. CDR3 length: 14 residues. Germline CDR1 GTSNPN, CDR2 SVGIG (reference sequence). J lost 0 bases, V lost 6 bases, and 6 bases had no gene match. The CDR3 here is CACQLAPSTDTQYF. The DNA for the CDR3 is TGTGCCTGTCAACTAGCGCCTAGCACAGATACGCAGTATTTT.

This clonotype was counted at least ten times. The gene calls are TRBV7-3 and TRBJ2-2, with unresolved D. Trimming pared 2 bases from V and 1 base from J, leaving 5 bases between. This CDR3 is 14 amino acids long. CDR1 is SGHTA, CDR2 FQGTGA, per germline. The CDR3 loop reads CASSLGRNTGELFF. The CDR3 bases are TGTGCCAGCAGCTTAGGACGGAACACCGGGGAGCTGTTTTTT.

This clonotype was seen a handful of times. The rearrangement links TRBV4-2 to TRBJ1-5; D ambiguous. CDR1 and CDR2 (germline): LGHNA, YNFKEQ. Trimming cost V 4 bases and J 4 bases, with 14 bases left between them. This CDR3 contains 15 residues. For the CDR3, the DNA is TGTGCCAGCAGCCCCACCGTGGACCGAAATCAGCCCCAGCATTTT. This encodes CASSPTVDRNQPQHF.

This clonotype is medium-sized by share. V gene TRBV10-1 combines with J gene TRBJ2-3; maybe TRBD1 (5 bases). The CDR3 has 13 residues. V lost 0 bases to trimming and J lost 4 bases, with 5 bases between them. Germline V gives CDR1 WNHNN, CDR2 SYGVQD (reference sequence). In DNA, the CDR3 is TGCGCCAGCAGTGAGTCAGGGGCAGATACGCAGTATTTT. It codes for CASSESGADTQYF.

This clonotype was seen more than once but under ten times. The chain employs TRBV6-1 and TRBJ2-1, with 12 nucleotides matching TRBD2. CDR3 size: 15 residues. Germline V gene lookup returns CDR1 MNHNS and CDR2 SASEGT. Trimming cost V 5 bases and J 5 bases; bases outside gene matches: 4. CDR3 in amino acids: CASSLLAGGNNEQFF. As DNA, the CDR3 is TGTGCCAGCAGTTTACTAGCGGGAGGAAACAATGAGCAGTTCTTC.

In its sample, this clonotype was seen many times. The chain has TRBV11-2 and TRBJ1-1; 7 bases agree with TRBD1. Germline CDR1 and CDR2: SGHAT and FQNNGV. The CDR3 loop spans 16 amino acids. After removal of 5 bases from V and 0 bases from J, the junction contained 9 bases not matched to a gene. CDR3 bases: TGTGCCAGCAGCCCGGACAGGTCCTTTATGAACACTGAAGCTTTCTTT. Amino acids: CASSPDRSFMNTEAFF.

A few counts support this clonotype. One end of the junction does not line up with germline, which may come from a read error. The rearrangement links TRBV6-5 to TRBJ1-4, with 9 bases identical to TRBD1. Germline V gene sequence: CDR1 MNHEY, CDR2 SVGAGI. CDR3 length equals 18 residues. The CDR3: CASSYGTGNRVSKEKLFF. DNA for the CDR3: TGTGCCAGCAGTTACGGGACAGGGAATCGAGTGTCTAAGGAAAAACTGTTTTTT.

In its sample, this clonotype was seen a few times. This chain joins TRBV20-1 and TRBJ2-1, with 11 nucleotides matching TRBD1. CDR3 length: 18 amino acids. Germline V gene data show CDR1 as DFQATT and CDR2 as SNEGSKA (reference sequence). The J segment lost 0 bases and the V segment lost 0 bases, leaving 7 bases of the junction unmatched. In nucleotides, the CDR3 is TGCAGTGCTAGAGATGGGACAGGGGGAAGCAACTCCTACAATGAGCAGTTCTTC. Its protein is CSARDGTGGSNSYNEQFF.

This clonotype was found many times. The chain combines TRBV11-1 with TRBJ1-1; D remains ambiguous. Germline lookup yields CDR1 SGHAT and CDR2 FQDESV (reference sequence). Between the trimmed V and J ends, which lost 5 bases and 2 bases, there was a span of 9 bases. The CDR3 runs 13 residues. The CDR3 spells CASSPPPNTEAFF. CDR3 nucleotides: TGTGCCAGCAGCCCCCCTCCAAACACTGAAGCTTTCTTT.

This clonotype occurred many times. The chain has TRBV7-9 and TRBJ1-3; maybe TRBD1 (5 bases). Trimming took 3 bases from V and 5 from J, leaving 20 bases between them. The germline V gene has CDR1 SEHNR and CDR2 FQNEAQ (reference sequence). The CDR3 sequence is 17 residues long. This CDR3 reads CASSLVRKTANRNTIYF. CDR3 DNA sequence: TGTGCCAGCAGCTTGGTCAGGAAGACAGCGAATAGAAACACCATATATTTT.

CDR3 amino acids: CASSVLAGDWYEQYF. As DNA, the CDR3 is TGTGCCAGCAGTGTACTAGCGGGAGATTGGTACGAGCAGTACTTC. The chain couples TRBV6-1 to TRBJ2-7; 11 bases align to TRBD2. Trimming removed 4 bases from V and 4 bases from J; junction bases left unmatched: 6. CDR3 length: 15 residues. Germline values: CDR1 MNHNS, CDR2 SASEGT.

The V gene is TRBV6-6, the J gene TRBJ2-5; TRBD1 might be the D (5 bases). The CDR3 is 13 residues long. The V end was cut by 6 bases, the J end by 4 bases, with 12 bases between. Germline V CDR1 and CDR2: MNHNY, SVGAGI (reference sequence). Written as DNA, the CDR3 is TGTGCCAGCAGCAGGGTAGGGGCAGAGACCCAGTACTTC. The encoded protein is CASSRVGAETQYF.

The genes are TRBV4-3 and TRBJ2-3; possibly TRBD1 for D (6 bases). V lost 1 base, J lost 6 bases, and 11 bases lay in between. CDR1 is LGHNA and CDR2 is YSLEER in the germline V gene. This CDR3 is 14 amino acids long. CDR3 in amino acids: CASSQAGRGDTQYF. The DNA of the CDR3 is TGCGCCAGCAGCCAAGCGGGAAGGGGGGATACGCAGTATTTT.

There are a few counts of this clonotype. The chain combines TRBV6-5 with TRBJ2-7; D is perhaps TRBD1 (6 bases). The CDR3 sequence is 14 residues long. The V end was cut by 0 bases, the J end by 7 bases, with 13 bases between. Germline CDR1 is MNHEY and CDR2 is SVGAGI. The CDR3 DNA reads as TGTGCCAGCAGTTACTCCAGGGGTGTTGGGGAGCAGTACTTC. Translating gives CASSYSRGVGEQYF.

V gene TRBV7-9 combines with J gene TRBJ1-3, with D unresolved. The CDR3 covers 18 residues. The germline CDR1 and CDR2 sequences are SEHNR and FQNEAQ (reference sequence). Trimming removed 4 bases from V and 2 bases from J, with 21 bases in between. The CDR3 DNA is TGTGCCAGCAGCTCAATTCTTGGTGTAGACTATGCTGGAAACACCATATATTTT. Translating it yields CASSSILGVDYAGNTIYF.

This clonotype was counted a few times. The chain recombines TRBV20-1 with TRBJ2-5; D is unresolved. The germline V and J ends were trimmed by 0 bases and 2 bases, with 10 bases remaining between them. CDR3 size: 14 residues. CDR1 and CDR2 (germline): DFQATT, SNEGSKA (reference sequence). This CDR3 reads CSARDLARQETQYF. The CDR3, as DNA: TGCAGTGCTAGAGATTTAGCTAGACAAGAGACCCAGTACTTC.

This clonotype appeared many times. V usage is TRBV10-1 and J usage is TRBJ2-1, with a possible D match to TRBD2 (6 bases). Germline V gene data show CDR1 as WNHNN and CDR2 as SYGVQD (reference sequence). The V end lost 2 bases, the J end lost 15 bases, and 8 bases lay between the germline ends. The CDR3 totals 10 residues. The CDR3 bases are TGCGCCAGCAGTGAGGTGGGGGGGTTCTTC. It specifies CASSEVGGFF.

In its sample, this clonotype was seen a few times. V usage is TRBV3-1 and J usage is TRBJ1-5, with D possibly TRBD1 on 5 matching bases. V was pared by 1 base and J by 7 bases, with 14 bases between. Germline V lookup: CDR1 LGHDT, CDR2 YNNKEL (reference sequence). The CDR3 length is 15 residues. The chain's CDR3 is CASSQGGGIGQPQHF. The CDR3 DNA reads as TGTGCCAGCAGCCAAGGTGGGGGGATCGGGCAGCCCCAGCATTTT.

In this sample, this clonotype turned up a few times. V gene TRBV13 combines with J gene TRBJ2-2; D is uncertain. Looked up from germline, CDR1 is PRHDT and CDR2 is FYEKMQ (reference sequence). V lost 4 bases to trimming and J lost 4 bases, with 4 bases between them. The CDR3 is made up of 12 amino acids. CDR3 nucleotide sequence: TGTGCCAGCAGCTCACTCACCGGGGAGCTGTTTTTT. It codes for CASSSLTGELFF.

Turning to this clonotype: A read error may account for a junction end that differs from germline. V and J are TRBV6-1 and TRBJ2-1, with TRBD2 matching over 7 bases. Germline V lookup: CDR1 MNHNS, CDR2 SASEGT. This CDR3 region has 16 residues. The DNA of the CDR3 is TGTGCCTGCAGTGAAGGTTCGGGGGGTTCCTACAATGAGCAGTTCTTC. This translates into CACSEGSGGSYNEQFF.

V is TRBV2 and J is TRBJ2-3; the D is unclear. V lost 2 bases, J lost 5 bases, and 8 bases lay in between. Per germline, CDR1 SNHLY and CDR2 FYNNEI. The CDR3 runs to 13 residues. The CDR3 coding sequence is TGTGCCAGCAGTGAACTCTGGGGAGATACGCAGTATTTT. It is translated as CASSELWGDTQYF.